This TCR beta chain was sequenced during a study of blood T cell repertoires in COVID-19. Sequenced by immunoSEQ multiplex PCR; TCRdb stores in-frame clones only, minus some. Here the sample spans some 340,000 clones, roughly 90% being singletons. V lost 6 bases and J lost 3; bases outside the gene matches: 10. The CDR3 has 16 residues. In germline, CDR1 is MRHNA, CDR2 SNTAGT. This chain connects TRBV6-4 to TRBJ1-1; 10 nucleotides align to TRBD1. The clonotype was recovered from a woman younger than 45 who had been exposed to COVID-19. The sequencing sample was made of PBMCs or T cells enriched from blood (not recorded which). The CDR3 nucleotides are TGTGCCAGCAGCAGCCCGCCCGGGACAGGGGACACTGAAGCTTTCTTT. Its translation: CASSSPPGTGDTEAFF.